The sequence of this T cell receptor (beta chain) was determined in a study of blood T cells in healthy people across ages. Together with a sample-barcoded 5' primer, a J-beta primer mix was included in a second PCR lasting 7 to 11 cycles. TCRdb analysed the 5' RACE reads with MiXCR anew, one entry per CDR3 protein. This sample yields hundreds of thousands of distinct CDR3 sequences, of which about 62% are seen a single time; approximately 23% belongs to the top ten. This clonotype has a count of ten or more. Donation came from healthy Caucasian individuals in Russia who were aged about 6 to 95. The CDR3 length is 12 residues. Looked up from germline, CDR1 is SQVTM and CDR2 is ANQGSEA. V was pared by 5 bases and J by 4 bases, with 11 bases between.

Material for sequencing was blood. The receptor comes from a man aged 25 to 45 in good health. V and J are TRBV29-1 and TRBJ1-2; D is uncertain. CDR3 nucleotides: TGCAGCGTTTCGGGGTTCGTCTATGGCTACACCTTC. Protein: CSVSGFVYGYTF.